Given below is one T cell receptor (beta chain) in context. No antigen is known for it. The method was immunoSEQ multiplex PCR; TCRdb's version includes in-frame clones alone and lacks a portion of them. Among around 120,000 clones listed, about 95% were seen once. The data derive from a study of human thymus T cells. General study points: Highly overlapping thymic repertoires in unrelated individuals were reported by related research.

Corrective heart surgery yielded resections, and these provided the thymus tissue. The source is a boy younger than two with a congenital heart defect but otherwise immunologically healthy. Sequences were obtained from thymus tissue.

Here the CDR3 DNA reads TGCGCCAGCAGCTTGGCCCCTAAAACCAAGGCGAGCTCCTATAATTCACCCCTCCACTTT. Amino acids: CASSLAPKTKASSYNSPLHF. The chain recombines TRBV5-1 with TRBJ1-6; the D is unclear. Trimming took off 0 bases at V and 0 bases at J, with 19 bases between the two ends. CDR3 length equals 20 residues. The V gene's germline CDR1 is SGHRS and CDR2 YFSETQ.